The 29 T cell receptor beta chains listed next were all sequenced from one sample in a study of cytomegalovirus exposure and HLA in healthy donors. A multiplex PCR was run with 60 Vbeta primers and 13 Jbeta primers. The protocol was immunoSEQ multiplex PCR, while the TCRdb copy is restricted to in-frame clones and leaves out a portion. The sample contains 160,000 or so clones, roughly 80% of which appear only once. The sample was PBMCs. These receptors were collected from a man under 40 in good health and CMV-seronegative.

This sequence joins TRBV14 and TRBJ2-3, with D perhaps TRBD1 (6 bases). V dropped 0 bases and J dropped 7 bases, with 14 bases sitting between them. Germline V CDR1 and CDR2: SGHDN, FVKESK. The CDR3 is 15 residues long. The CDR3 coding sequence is TGTGCCAGCAGCCAAGATGGGGGTGGGGGCCATACGCAGTATTTT. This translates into CASSQDGGGGHTQYF. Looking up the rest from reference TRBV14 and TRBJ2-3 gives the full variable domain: EAGVTQFPSHSVIEKGQTVTLRCDPISGHDNLYWYRRVMGKEIKFLLHFVKESKQDESGMPNNRFLAERTGGTYSTLKVQPAELEDSGVYFCASSQDGGGGHTQYFGPGTRLTVL.

The CDR3 protein is CASSPGTGLYEQYF. CDR3 nucleotides: TGCGCCAGCAGCCCAGGGACAGGCCTCTACGAGCAGTACTTC. This chain uses TRBV5-1 with TRBJ2-5, with 8 nucleotides matching TRBD1. The J call may be wrong; the DNA end is better matched by TRBJ2-7. Germline loops: CDR1 SGHRS, CDR2 YFSETQ. CDR3 length equals 14 residues.

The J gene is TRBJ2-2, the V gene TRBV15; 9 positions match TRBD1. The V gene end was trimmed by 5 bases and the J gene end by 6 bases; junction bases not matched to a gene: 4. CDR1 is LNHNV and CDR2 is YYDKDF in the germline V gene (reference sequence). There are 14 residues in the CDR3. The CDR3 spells CATSFRTGAGELFF. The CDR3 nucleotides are TGTGCCACCAGCTTTAGGACAGGGGCCGGGGAGCTGTTTTTT.

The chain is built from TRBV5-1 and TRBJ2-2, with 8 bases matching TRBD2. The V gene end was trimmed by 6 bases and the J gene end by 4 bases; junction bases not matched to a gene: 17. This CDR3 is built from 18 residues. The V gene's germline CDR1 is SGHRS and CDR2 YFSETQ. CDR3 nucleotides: TGCGCCAGCAACCATCGAGTCGGCGGGGGGTCGAGCACCGGGGAGCTGTTTTTT. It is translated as CASNHRVGGGSSTGELFF.

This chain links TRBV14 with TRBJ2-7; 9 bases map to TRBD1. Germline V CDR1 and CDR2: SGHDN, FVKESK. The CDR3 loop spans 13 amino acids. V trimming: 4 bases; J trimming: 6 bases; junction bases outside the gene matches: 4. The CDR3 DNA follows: TGTGCCAGCAGCCCGGACAGGGGCGGCGAGCAGTACTTC. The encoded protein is CASSPDRGGEQYF.

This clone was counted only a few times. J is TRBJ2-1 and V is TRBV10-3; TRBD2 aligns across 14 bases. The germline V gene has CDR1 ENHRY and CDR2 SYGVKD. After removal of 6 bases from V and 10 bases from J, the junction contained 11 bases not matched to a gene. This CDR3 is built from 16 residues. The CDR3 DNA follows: TGTGCCATCAGGCTCCCGGGACTAGCGGGAGTGGGGGAGCAGTTCTTC. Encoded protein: CAIRLPGLAGVGEQFF.

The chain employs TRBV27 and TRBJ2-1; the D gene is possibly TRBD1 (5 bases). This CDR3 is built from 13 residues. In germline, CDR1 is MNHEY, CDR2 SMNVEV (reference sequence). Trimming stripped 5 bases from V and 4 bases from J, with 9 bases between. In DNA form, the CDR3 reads TGTGCCAGCAGTCACTCAGGGTACAATGAGCAGTTCTTC. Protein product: CASSHSGYNEQFF.

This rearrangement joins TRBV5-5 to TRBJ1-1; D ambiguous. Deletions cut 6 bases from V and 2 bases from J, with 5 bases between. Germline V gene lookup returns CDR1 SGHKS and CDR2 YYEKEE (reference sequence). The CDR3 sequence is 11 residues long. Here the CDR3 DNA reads TGTGCCAGCATCCTAAACACTGAAGCTTTCTTT. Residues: CASILNTEAFF.

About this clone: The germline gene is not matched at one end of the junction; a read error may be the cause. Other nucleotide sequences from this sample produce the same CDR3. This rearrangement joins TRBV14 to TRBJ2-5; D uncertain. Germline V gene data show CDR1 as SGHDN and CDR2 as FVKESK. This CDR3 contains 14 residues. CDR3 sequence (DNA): TGCGCCAGCAGCCAACTGAGGCAGCAAGAGACCCAGTACTTC. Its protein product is CASSQLRQQETQYF.

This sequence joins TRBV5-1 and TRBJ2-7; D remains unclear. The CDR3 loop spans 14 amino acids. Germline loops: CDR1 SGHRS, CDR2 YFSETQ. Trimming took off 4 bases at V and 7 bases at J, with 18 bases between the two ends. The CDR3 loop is CASSPGFSGREQYF. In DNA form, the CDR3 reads TGCGCCAGCAGCCCCGGGTTCAGTGGTAGAGAGCAGTACTTC. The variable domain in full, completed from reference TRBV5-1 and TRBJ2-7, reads KAGVTQTPRYLIKTRGQQVTLSCSPISGHRSVSWYQQTPGQGLQFLFEYFSETQRNKGNFPGRFSGRQFSNSRSEMNVSTLELGDSALYLCASSPGFSGREQYFGPGTRLTVT.

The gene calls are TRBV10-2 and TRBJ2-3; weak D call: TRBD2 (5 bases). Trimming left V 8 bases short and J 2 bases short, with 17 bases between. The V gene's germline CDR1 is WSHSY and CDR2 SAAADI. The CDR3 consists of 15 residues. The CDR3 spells CASSPLGGVTDTQYF. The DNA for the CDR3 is TGCGCCAGCTCCCCACTAGGCGGAGTCACAGATACGCAGTATTTT.

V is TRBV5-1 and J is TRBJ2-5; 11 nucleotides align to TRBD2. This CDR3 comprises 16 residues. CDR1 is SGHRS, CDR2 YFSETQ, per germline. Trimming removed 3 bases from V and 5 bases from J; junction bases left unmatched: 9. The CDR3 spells CASSSATGLAEETQYF. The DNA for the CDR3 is TGCGCCAGCAGCTCCGCGACGGGACTAGCGGAGGAGACCCAGTACTTC. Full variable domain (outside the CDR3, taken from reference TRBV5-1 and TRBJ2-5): KAGVTQTPRYLIKTRGQQVTLSCSPISGHRSVSWYQQTPGQGLQFLFEYFSETQRNKGNFPGRFSGRQFSNSRSEMNVSTLELGDSALYLCASSSATGLAEETQYFGPGTRLLVL.

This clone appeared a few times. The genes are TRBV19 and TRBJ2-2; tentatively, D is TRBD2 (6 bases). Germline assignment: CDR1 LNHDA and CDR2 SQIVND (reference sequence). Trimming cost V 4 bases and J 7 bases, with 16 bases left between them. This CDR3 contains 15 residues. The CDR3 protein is CASSRGMEGGGELFF. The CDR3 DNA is TGTGCCAGTAGTAGGGGGATGGAGGGCGGCGGGGAGCTGTTTTTT.

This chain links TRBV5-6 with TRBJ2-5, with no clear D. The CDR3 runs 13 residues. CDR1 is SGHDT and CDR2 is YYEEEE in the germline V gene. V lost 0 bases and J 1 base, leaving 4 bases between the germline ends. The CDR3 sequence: CASSLDTQETQYF. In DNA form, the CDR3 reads TGTGCCAGCAGCTTGGACACCCAAGAGACCCAGTACTTC.

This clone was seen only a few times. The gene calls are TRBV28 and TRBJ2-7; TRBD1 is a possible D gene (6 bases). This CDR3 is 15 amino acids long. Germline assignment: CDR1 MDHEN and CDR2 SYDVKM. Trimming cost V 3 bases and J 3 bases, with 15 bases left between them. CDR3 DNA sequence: TGTGCCAGCAGTTTGGTAACAGGGTATCTCTACGAGCAGTACTTC. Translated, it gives CASSLVTGYLYEQYF.

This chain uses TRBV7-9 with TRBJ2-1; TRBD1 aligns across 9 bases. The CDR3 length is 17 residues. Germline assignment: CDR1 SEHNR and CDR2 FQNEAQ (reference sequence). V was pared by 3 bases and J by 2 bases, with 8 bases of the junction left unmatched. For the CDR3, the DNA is TGTGCCAGCAGCTTGAATACAGGGGGCCCTCCCTACAATGAGCAGTTCTTC. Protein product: CASSLNTGGPPYNEQFF.

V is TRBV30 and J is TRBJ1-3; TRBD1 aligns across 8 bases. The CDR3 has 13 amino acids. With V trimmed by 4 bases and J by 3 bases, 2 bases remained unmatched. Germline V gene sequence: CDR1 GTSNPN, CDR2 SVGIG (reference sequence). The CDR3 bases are TGTGCCTGGACAGGGGGCCGTGGAAACACCATATATTTT. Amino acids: CAWTGGRGNTIYF.

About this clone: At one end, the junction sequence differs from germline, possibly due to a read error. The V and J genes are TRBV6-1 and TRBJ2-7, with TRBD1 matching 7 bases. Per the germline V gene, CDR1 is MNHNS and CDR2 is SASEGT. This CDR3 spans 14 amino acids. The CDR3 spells CASSEALRMTGTHF. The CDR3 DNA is TGTGCCAGCAGTGAAGCCCTCAGAATGACAGGGACCCACTTC.

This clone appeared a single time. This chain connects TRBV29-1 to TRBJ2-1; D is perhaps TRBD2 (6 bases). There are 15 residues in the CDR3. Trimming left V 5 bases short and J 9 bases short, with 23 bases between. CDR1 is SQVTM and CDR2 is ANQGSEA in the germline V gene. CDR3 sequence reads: CSVPRSTGTSCEQFF. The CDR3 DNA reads TGCAGCGTTCCGCGCTCAACCGGGACTTCGTGTGAGCAGTTCTTC.

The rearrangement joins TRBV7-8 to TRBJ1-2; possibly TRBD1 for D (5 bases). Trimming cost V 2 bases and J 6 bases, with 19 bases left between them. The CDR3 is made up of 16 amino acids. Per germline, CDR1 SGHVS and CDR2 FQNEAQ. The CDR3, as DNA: TGTGCCAGCAGCTTAAGCATTCGACAGACCAAACATGGCTACACCTTC. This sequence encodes CASSLSIRQTKHGYTF.

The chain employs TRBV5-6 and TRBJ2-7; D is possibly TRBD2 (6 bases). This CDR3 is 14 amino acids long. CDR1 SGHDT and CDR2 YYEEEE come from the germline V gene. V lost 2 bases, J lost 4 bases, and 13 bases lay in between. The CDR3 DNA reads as TGTGCCAGCAGCTTTTCGGCCGGGGGATACGAGCAGTACTTC. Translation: CASSFSAGGYEQYF.

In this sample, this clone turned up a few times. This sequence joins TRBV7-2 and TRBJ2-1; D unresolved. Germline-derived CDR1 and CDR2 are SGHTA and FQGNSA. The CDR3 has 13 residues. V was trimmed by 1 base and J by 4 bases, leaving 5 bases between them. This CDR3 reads CASSLEEYNEQFF. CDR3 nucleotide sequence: TGTGCCAGCAGCTTAGAAGAGTACAATGAGCAGTTCTTC. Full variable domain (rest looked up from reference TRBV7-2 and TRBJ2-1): GAGVSQSPSNKVTEKGKDVELRCDPISGHTALYWYRQSLGQGLEFLIYFQGNSAPDKSGLPSDRFSAERTGGSVSTLTIQRTQQEDSAVYLCASSLEEYNEQFFGPGTRLTVL.

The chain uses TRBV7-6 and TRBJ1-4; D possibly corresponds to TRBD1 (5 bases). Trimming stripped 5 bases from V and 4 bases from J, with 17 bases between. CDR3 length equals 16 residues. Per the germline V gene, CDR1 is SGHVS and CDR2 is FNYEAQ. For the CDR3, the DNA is TGTGCCAGCAGCCGGAACTTCGGGGGAGATAATGAAAAACTGTTTTTT. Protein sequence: CASSRNFGGDNEKLFF.

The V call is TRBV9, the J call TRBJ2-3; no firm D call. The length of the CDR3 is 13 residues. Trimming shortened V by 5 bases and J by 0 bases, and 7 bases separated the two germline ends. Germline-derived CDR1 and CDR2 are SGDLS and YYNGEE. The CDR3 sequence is CASRPGSTDTQYF. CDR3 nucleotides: TGTGCCAGCAGGCCGGGTAGCACAGATACGCAGTATTTT.

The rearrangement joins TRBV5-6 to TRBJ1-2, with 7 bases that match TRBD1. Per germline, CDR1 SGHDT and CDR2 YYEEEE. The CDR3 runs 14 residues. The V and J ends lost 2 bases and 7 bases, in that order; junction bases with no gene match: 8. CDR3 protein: CASSFARGLSGYTF. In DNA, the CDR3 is TGTGCCAGCAGCTTCGCGAGGGGGCTCTCTGGCTACACCTTC.

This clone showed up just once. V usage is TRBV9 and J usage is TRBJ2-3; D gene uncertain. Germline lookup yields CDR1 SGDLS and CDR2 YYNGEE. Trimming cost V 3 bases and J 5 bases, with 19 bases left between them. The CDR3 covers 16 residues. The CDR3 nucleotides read TGTGCCAGCAGCGGGAGCAAAAGGTTGGGTGAAGATACGCAGTATTTT. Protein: CASSGSKRLGEDTQYF. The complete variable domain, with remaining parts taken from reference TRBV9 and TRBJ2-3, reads DSGVTQTPKHLITATGQRVTLRCSPRSGDLSVYWYQQSLDQGLQFLIQYYNGEERAKGNILERFSAQQFPDLHSELNLSSLELGDSALYFCASSGSKRLGEDTQYFGPGTRLTVL.

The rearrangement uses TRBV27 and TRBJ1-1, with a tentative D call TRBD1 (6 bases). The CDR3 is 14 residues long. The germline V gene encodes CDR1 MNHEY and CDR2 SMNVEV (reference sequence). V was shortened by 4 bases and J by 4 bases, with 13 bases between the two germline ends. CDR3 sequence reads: CASSWGPRPTEAFF. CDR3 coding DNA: TGTGCCAGCAGTTGGGGGCCCCGGCCCACTGAAGCTTTCTTT.

CDR3 amino acids: CASSSGRVLQYGYTF. In DNA, the CDR3 is TGTGCCAGCAGCTCTGGTCGGGTCCTTCAGTATGGCTACACCTTC. This rearrangement joins TRBV5-6 to TRBJ1-2; D not certain. The CDR3 covers 15 residues. CDR1 and CDR2 from the germline V gene are SGHDT and YYEEEE. V was clipped by 3 bases and J by 5 bases, with 17 bases between them.

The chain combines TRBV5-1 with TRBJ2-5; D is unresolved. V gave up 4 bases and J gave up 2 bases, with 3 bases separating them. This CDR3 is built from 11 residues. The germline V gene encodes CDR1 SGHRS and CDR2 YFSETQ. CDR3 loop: CASSAQETQYF. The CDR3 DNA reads TGCGCCAGCAGCGCGCAAGAGACCCAGTACTTC.